These 28 T cell receptor beta chains share one sample of origin, sequenced in a study of TIL therapy for anti-PD-1-resistant metastatic lung cancer. Time point defined: pre-treatment sample, taken before nivolumab and TIL therapy. Tumor tissue came from excised metastases, mostly pleural nodules or supraclavicular lymph nodes. This was the immunoSEQ v3 assay. Produced via immunoSEQ multiplex PCR; TCRdb's table is partial and in-frame only. This sample has roughly 6,800 clones; 70% to 80% occur once, and the top ten carry 7%. Specimen: tumor tissue, collected at baseline. These receptors were collected from a person aged 25 to 80 with non-small cell lung cancer.

V usage is TRBV4-3 and J usage is TRBJ2-7, with D perhaps matching TRBD2 (6 bases). Deletions cut 4 bases from V and 0 bases from J, with 10 bases between. Germline CDR1 reads LGHNA; CDR2 reads YSLEER. The CDR3 runs to 14 residues. The CDR3 reads CASSPRDSSYEQYF. The CDR3 DNA is TGCGCCAGCAGCCCCAGGGACTCCTCCTACGAGCAGTACTTC.

This chain joins TRBV7-3 and TRBJ2-2; 7 bases agree with TRBD2. CDR1 SGHTA and CDR2 FQGTGA come from the germline V gene. The trim removed 2 bases at V and 0 bases at J, leaving 3 bases unmatched. The CDR3 has 16 amino acids. Written as DNA, the CDR3 is TGTGCCAGCAGCTTAGTGGGGACTACGAACACCGGGGAGCTGTTTTTT. Translation gives CASSLVGTTNTGELFF.

This clone has just one count. The chain combines TRBV28 with TRBJ2-4; 9 bases fit TRBD1. This CDR3 has 16 amino acids. V was clipped by 6 bases and J by 3 bases; unmatched bases: 9. CDR1 and CDR2 (germline): MDHEN, SYDVKM. The CDR3 DNA sequence: TGTGCCAGCAGAGCCCGACAGGGGGTGGGCAAAAACATTCAGTACTTC. Its protein product is CASRARQGVGKNIQYF. Variable domain in full (rest from reference TRBV28 and TRBJ2-4): DVKVTQSSRYLVKRTGEKVFLECVQDMDHENMFWYRQDPGLGLRLIYFSYDVKMKEKGDIPEGYSVSREKKERFSLILESASTNQTSMYLCASRARQGVGKNIQYFGAGTRLSVL.

The chain has TRBV19 and TRBJ2-2; 9 bases align to TRBD2. The CDR3 has 15 amino acids. Germline CDR1 is LNHDA and CDR2 is SQIVND (reference sequence). With 5 bases clipped from V and 6 bases from J, the junction kept 7 bases outside the gene matches. CDR3 loop: CASSPGTSYSGELFF. CDR3 DNA sequence: TGTGCCAGTAGTCCCGGGACTAGCTATTCCGGGGAGCTGTTTTTT. Full variable domain (outside the CDR3, taken from reference TRBV19 and TRBJ2-2): DGGITQSPKYLFRKEGQNVTLSCEQNLNHDAMYWYRQDPGQGLRLIYYSQIVNDFQKGDIAEGYSVSREKKESFPLTVTSAQKNPTAFYLCASSPGTSYSGELFFGEGSRLTVL.

The chain recombines TRBV7-2 with TRBJ1-3; no clear D. Trimming cost V 5 bases and J 3 bases, with 8 bases left between them. Per the germline V gene, CDR1 is SGHTA and CDR2 is FQGNSA. The CDR3 is 13 amino acids. CDR3 sequence reads: CASSPGGGNTIYF. In DNA, the CDR3 is TGTGCCAGCAGCCCGGGAGGTGGAAACACCATATATTTT.

The chain employs TRBV19 and TRBJ1-6; possibly TRBD1 for D (5 bases). The V and J ends lost 7 bases and 9 bases respectively, with 22 bases between them. There are 16 residues in the CDR3. Germline values: CDR1 LNHDA, CDR2 SQIVND (reference sequence). DNA of the CDR3: TGTGCCAGTACCCCTGTCGGTGGGGACGTAAGTTCACCCCTCCACTTT. Protein product: CASTPVGGDVSSPLHF.

The chain has TRBV30 and TRBJ2-5, with a weak D call TRBD1 (6 bases). This CDR3 is built from 16 residues. Germline V gene sequence: CDR1 GTSNPN, CDR2 SVGIG (reference sequence). Trimming took off 0 bases at V and 4 bases at J, with 18 bases between the two ends. DNA for the CDR3: TGTGCCTGGAGTGTACCTCTTGCAGGGGTGGCAGAGACCCAGTACTTC. Translated, it gives CAWSVPLAGVAETQYF.

J is TRBJ2-7 and V is TRBV20-1; unclear D gene. The CDR3 is made up of 10 amino acids. Trimming took 3 bases from V and 5 from J, leaving 5 bases between them. The germline CDR1 and CDR2 sequences are DFQATT and SNEGSKA (reference sequence). The DNA of the CDR3 is TGCAGTGCTAGTGACCACGAGCAGTACTTC. This encodes CSASDHEQYF.

The chain uses TRBV28 and TRBJ1-2; TRBD1 agrees at 8 bases. The CDR3 is made up of 14 amino acids. In germline, CDR1 is MDHEN, CDR2 SYDVKM. The ends lost 3 bases at V and 4 bases at J; junction bases unmatched: 4. The CDR3 here is CASSFDRGSYGYTF. Here the CDR3 DNA reads TGTGCCAGCAGTTTCGACAGGGGCTCCTATGGCTACACCTTC.

V is TRBV10-3 and J is TRBJ2-5; 7 bases fit TRBD1. The CDR3 contains 14 residues. J was trimmed by 0 bases and V by 6 bases; bases with no gene match: 4. Germline V gene lookup returns CDR1 ENHRY and CDR2 SYGVKD. Written as DNA, the CDR3 is TGTGCCATCAGAAGCGACAGGGACCAAGAGACCCAGTACTTC. Translating it yields CAIRSDRDQETQYF.

V usage is TRBV5-1 and J usage is TRBJ2-3; D not certain. CDR1 and CDR2 (germline): SGHRS, YFSETQ. V lost 0 bases and J 5 bases, leaving 13 bases between the germline ends. The CDR3 is made up of 15 amino acids. CDR3 sequence: CASSLDNLGQDTQYF. The CDR3 region has the DNA TGCGCCAGCAGCTTGGACAACCTCGGTCAAGATACGCAGTATTTT.

To note about this clone: This is likely an artifact of a read error, given a far larger clone one base away. The chain employs TRBV7-9 and TRBJ1-5; D may be TRBD1 (6 bases). The germline V gene has CDR1 SEHNR and CDR2 FQNEAQ (reference sequence). V shed 3 bases and J shed 5 bases, with 8 bases lying between them. The CDR3 is 13 amino acids. The CDR3 sequence is CASSFEGDQPQHF. The CDR3 DNA reads as TGTGCCAGCAGCTTTGAGGGGGATCAGCCCCAGCATTTT.

The chain is built from TRBV6-1 and TRBJ1-5; maybe TRBD1 (5 bases). Trimming removed 2 bases at V and 3 bases at J, with 8 bases between. The germline gives CDR1 MNHNS, CDR2 SASEGT. This CDR3 is 14 amino acids long. Here the CDR3 DNA reads TGTGCCAGCAGTGAACTTGGACACAATCAGCCCCAGCATTTT. Protein sequence: CASSELGHNQPQHF.

This chain uses TRBV6-1 with TRBJ1-4; 11 bases align to TRBD1. The CDR3 spans 14 residues. Trimming removed 7 bases from V and 5 bases from J; junction bases left unmatched: 3. Germline V gives CDR1 MNHNS, CDR2 SASEGT. The CDR3 reads CASKGDRGNEKLFF. DNA of the CDR3: TGTGCCAGCAAGGGGGACAGGGGGAATGAAAAACTGTTTTTT.

The genes are TRBV19 and TRBJ2-7; D unresolved. CDR1 and CDR2 from the germline V gene are LNHDA and SQIVND (reference sequence). CDR3 size: 14 residues. V was pared by 11 bases and J by 4 bases, with 21 bases between. CDR3 sequence: CASPRAALRYEQYF. The CDR3 nucleotides are TGTGCCTCACCCCGGGCAGCTCTCCGTTACGAGCAGTACTTC. Together with reference TRBV19 and TRBJ2-7, the CDR3 gives the full variable domain: DGGITQSPKYLFRKEGQNVTLSCEQNLNHDAMYWYRQDPGQGLRLIYYSQIVNDFQKGDIAEGYSVSREKKESFPLTVTSAQKNPTAFYLCASPRAALRYEQYFGPGTRLTVT.

This clone was detected once. The chain has TRBV19 and TRBJ1-2, with D possibly TRBD1 on 6 matching bases. This CDR3 is 14 amino acids long. The ends were cut back, 9 bases at V and 5 bases at J, with 19 bases in the middle. CDR1 LNHDA and CDR2 SQIVND come from the germline V gene (reference sequence). CDR3 DNA sequence: TGTGCCAGCGGTATTACTGGGGGCGTTTATGGCTACACCTTC. Amino acids: CASGITGGVYGYTF.

V and J are TRBV19 and TRBJ1-5; no reliable D call. In germline, CDR1 is LNHDA, CDR2 SQIVND (reference sequence). The CDR3 totals 14 residues. The germline V and J ends were trimmed by 6 bases and 5 bases, with 14 bases remaining between them. The CDR3 DNA follows: TGTGCCAGTAGCCCATACGAGGGCTATCAGCCCCAGCATTTT. This translates into CASSPYEGYQPQHF.

This clone occurred a few times. The gene calls are TRBV7-9 and TRBJ1-5; 7 bases line up with TRBD1. This CDR3 has 13 amino acids. In germline, CDR1 is SEHNR, CDR2 FQNEAQ (reference sequence). V gave up 2 bases and J gave up 7 bases; unmatched junction bases: 2. CDR3 residues: CASSLTGEQPQHF. In nucleotides, the CDR3 is TGTGCCAGCAGCTTAACAGGGGAGCAGCCCCAGCATTTT.

The J gene is TRBJ2-7, the V gene TRBV11-1, with D possibly being TRBD2 (6 bases). CDR1 is SGHAT, CDR2 FQDESV, per germline (reference sequence). The CDR3 has 14 amino acids. V was clipped by 1 base and J by 4 bases, with 11 bases between them. The DNA for the CDR3 is TGTGCCAGCAGCTTAGATCCTAGCGCGTACGAGCAGTACTTC. It translates to CASSLDPSAYEQYF.

V and J are TRBV2 and TRBJ1-1; D is possibly TRBD1 (5 bases). From germline, CDR1 is SNHLY and CDR2 FYNNEI. The CDR3 extends over 15 amino acids. Trimming removed 9 bases at V and 3 bases at J, with 20 bases between. The CDR3 nucleotides are TGTGCCAGTGCCCGGGACCCCCATGGGGACACTGAAGCTTTCTTT. Residues: CASARDPHGDTEAFF.

The gene calls are TRBV9 and TRBJ2-5; D possibly corresponds to TRBD2 (6 bases). V lost 4 bases, J lost 7 bases, and 17 bases lay in between. The CDR3 spans 14 residues. The germline V gene has CDR1 SGDLS and CDR2 YYNGEE. The DNA of the CDR3 is TGTGCCAGCAGCCAGGAGGGCGGGTTGGGGACCCAGTACTTC. The encoded protein is CASSQEGGLGTQYF.

This clone has a single count. For the CDR3, the DNA is TGTGCCAGCAGTTCTTCCTCAGATGATGGCTACACCTTC. It translates to CASSSSSDDGYTF. V is TRBV28 and J is TRBJ1-2; D gene ambiguous. This CDR3 is 13 amino acids long. CDR1 and CDR2 (germline): MDHEN, SYDVKM. V was cut by 4 bases and J by 6 bases, with 12 bases left in between.

The chain carries TRBV5-5 and TRBJ2-5; 8 bases match TRBD1. V was pared by 5 bases and J by 2 bases, with 8 bases of the junction left unmatched. The germline gives CDR1 SGHKS, CDR2 YYEKEE (reference sequence). This CDR3 is 15 amino acids long. The CDR3 DNA sequence: TGTGCCAGCAGAGAAAGCCGGGACAGGCAAGAGACCCAGTACTTC. It is translated as CASRESRDRQETQYF.

This sequence joins TRBV28 and TRBJ2-3; 9 positions match TRBD2. This CDR3 has 13 amino acids. Germline CDR1 MDHEN, CDR2 SYDVKM. After removal of 6 bases from V and 6 bases from J, the junction contained 4 bases not matched to a gene. The CDR3 protein is CASRGGRADTQYF. In DNA form, the CDR3 reads TGTGCCAGCAGAGGCGGGAGGGCGGATACGCAGTATTTT.

CDR3 sequence (DNA): TGTGCCAGTAGTATAGTTCCTAGCGGGACAGATACGCAGTATTTT. Protein: CASSIVPSGTDTQYF. The chain has TRBV19 and TRBJ2-3; TRBD2 matches at 8 bases. CDR1 and CDR2 (germline): LNHDA, SQIVND (reference sequence). The CDR3 runs to 15 residues. Trimming removed 1 base from V and 3 bases from J; junction bases left unmatched: 3.

The genes are TRBV9 and TRBJ2-1, with D tentatively TRBD2 (5 bases). This CDR3 contains 12 residues. With 4 bases removed from V and 9 bases from J, the gap between germline ends came to 11 bases. CDR1 is SGDLS, CDR2 YYNGEE, per germline. The CDR3 loop is CASSPREGEQFF. CDR3 DNA sequence: TGTGCCAGCAGCCCGAGGGAAGGTGAGCAGTTCTTC.

The rearrangement links TRBV28 to TRBJ2-7; D possibly matches TRBD1 or TRBD2 (5 bases each). V dropped 5 bases and J dropped 4 bases, with 27 bases sitting between them. Germline CDR1 reads MDHEN; CDR2 reads SYDVKM. This CDR3 has 18 amino acids. The CDR3: CASSLTLTLGTDSYEQYF. The CDR3 region has the DNA TGTGCCAGCAGTCTAACTCTTACGTTAGGGACCGACAGTTACGAGCAGTACTTC.

The rearrangement uses TRBV7-9 and TRBJ2-1; perhaps TRBD2 as D (6 bases). Trimming shortened V by 3 bases and J by 0 bases, and 18 bases separated the two germline ends. The CDR3 runs 18 residues. Germline-derived CDR1 and CDR2 are SEHNR and FQNEAQ (reference sequence). The DNA of the CDR3 is TGTGCCAGCAGCTTCGAAATAGCGGCAGGCTACTCCTACAATGAGCAGTTCTTC. Its translation is CASSFEIAAGYSYNEQFF.